The clone carrying this TCR beta chain was recorded once. The antigen remains undetermined. An end of the junction does not agree with germline; a read error may underlie this. The data are from a study of cytomegalovirus exposure and HLA in healthy donors. The PCR employed 60 Vbeta primers together with 13 Jbeta primers. Per the original data handling: Later reanalysis found around 74 million unique TCR beta chains, roughly 9.9 million of them shared. TCRdb's table, derived via immunoSEQ multiplex PCR, lists solely in-frame clones and lacks some. V and J calls plus clone size are reproduced from that table; the DNA served to infer D and trimming. The sample consists of some 150,000 clones, over 60% of them appearing once. Points from the study as a whole: A list of approximately 160 TCR beta chains associated with cytomegalovirus was given.

This TCR was recovered from a man aged 40-49 years in good health and CMV-seronegative. The sequenced sample was PBMCs.

CDR3 sequence: CASSITSSGTASTGELFF. DNA of the CDR3: TGTGCCAGCAGCATAACCAGCTCCGGGACAGCTTCGACCGGGGAGCTGTTTTTT. The chain combines TRBV7-3 with TRBJ2-2, with 7 bases identical to TRBD1. Germline V CDR1 and CDR2: SGHTA, FQGTGA. The CDR3 length is 18 residues.